This T cell receptor beta chain was obtained from a study of graft-versus-host responses after intestinal transplantation. In the study overall: Recipients across the board were started on anti-thymocyte globulin induction, then kept on tacrolimus and steroids for two to four years.

The CDR3 loop spans 16 amino acids. The trim removed 3 bases at V and 2 bases at J, leaving 7 bases unmatched. CDR1 is SGDLS and CDR2 is YYNGEE in the germline V gene. Measured with immunoSEQ multiplex PCR; TCRdb has only the in-frame clones, and not every one. This table holds nearly 95,000 clones, about 92% found once. General study findings and limits: Maximum circulating GvH clone levels tracked with early post-transplant HvG decreases.

As concerns this clone: The antigen is undetermined.

The TCR comes from a human donor who received an intestinal transplant. The sample in question was unstimulated CD8+ T cells sorted from spleen or lymph node cells, obtained before intestinal transplant. This chain links TRBV9 with TRBJ2-1; 8 bases map to TRBD2. The CDR3 protein is CASSAGGTSAYNEQFF. The CDR3 nucleotides are TGTGCCAGCAGCGCCGGAGGGACTAGTGCCTACAATGAGCAGTTCTTC.